Presented here are 22 T cell receptor beta chains from one specimen sequenced in a study of T cells in localized non-small cell lung cancer. The protocol was immunoSEQ multiplex PCR, while the TCRdb copy is restricted to in-frame clones and leaves out a portion. The sample lists about 34,000 clones, 88% occurring once. The sample here was peripheral blood, taken before any cancer treatment. The source is a woman aged 40-69 years with stage I lung adenocarcinoma.

This chain uses TRBV19 with TRBJ1-1, with D perhaps TRBD1 (6 bases). Trimming stripped 4 bases from V and 4 bases from J, with 10 bases between. CDR3 length: 13 residues. Germline CDR1 and CDR2: LNHDA and SQIVND (reference sequence). The CDR3 bases are TGTGCCAGTAGTAGGGGGGCGCGCACTGAAGCTTTCTTT. Its translation is CASSRGARTEAFF.

This clone was picked up one time. The gene calls are TRBV7-6 and TRBJ1-2; 10 nucleotides match TRBD1. The CDR3 runs to 15 residues. Germline CDR1 is SGHVS and CDR2 is FNYEAQ. The V segment lost 5 bases and the J segment 4 bases; nucleotides outside the gene matches: 7. CDR3 DNA sequence: TGTGCCAGCAGCCTAGGGACAGGGGACCTCTATGGCTACACCTTC. Its translation is CASSLGTGDLYGYTF.

The chain joins TRBV27 to TRBJ1-6; D is perhaps TRBD1 (6 bases). The V and J ends lost 3 bases and 6 bases respectively, with 24 bases between them. Germline loops: CDR1 MNHEY, CDR2 SMNVEV (reference sequence). The CDR3 is 19 residues long. CDR3 in DNA: TGTGCCAGCAGTTTCAACAGGGCACTCATGCGTATGGGTAATTCACCCCTCCACTTT. This encodes CASSFNRALMRMGNSPLHF.

V is TRBV11-2 and J is TRBJ1-2; 9 bases align to TRBD1. The CDR3 loop spans 16 amino acids. V dropped 4 bases and J dropped 8; count of bases not matched to a gene: 14. Germline lookup yields CDR1 SGHAT and CDR2 FQNNGV. In nucleotides, the CDR3 is TGTGCCAGCAGCTCTCAACTCCTTAGGGACAGGGAAGGCTACACCTTC. As protein: CASSSQLLRDREGYTF.

V and J are TRBV7-3 and TRBJ1-2; weak D call: TRBD1 (6 bases). There are 15 residues in the CDR3. V shed 4 bases and J shed 3 bases, with 15 bases lying between them. Germline V gene data show CDR1 as SGHTA and CDR2 as FQGTGA. For the CDR3, the DNA is TGTGCCAGCAGCTCGTCTTCCGGGGGCGACTATGGCTACACCTTC. It translates to CASSSSSGGDYGYTF.

A word on this clone: One junction end disagrees with the germline gene, perhaps due to a read error. The chain uses TRBV7-7 and TRBJ2-5; possible D gene TRBD1, 6 bases. CDR1 is SSHAT, CDR2 FNYEAQ, per germline (reference sequence). This CDR3 region has 14 residues. DNA of the CDR3: TGTGCTAGCAGCTCCAATGGACAGACAGAGACCCAGTACTTC. This gives the protein CASSSNGQTETQYF.

The DNA of the CDR3 is TGTGCCAGCAGACCGGGACAGGGAGGGGACGAGCAGTACTTC. Translating gives CASRPGQGGDEQYF. V is TRBV6-1 and J is TRBJ2-7; 9 bases align to TRBD1. Germline V gene data show CDR1 as MNHNS and CDR2 as SASEGT. Losses at the gene ends were 6 bases for V and 5 bases for J; bases not matched to a gene: 8. There are 14 residues in the CDR3.

V is TRBV5-4 and J is TRBJ2-5; D is uncertain. CDR1 is SGHNT, CDR2 YYREEE, per germline (reference sequence). V was pared by 3 bases and J by 4 bases, with 4 bases between. This CDR3 has 11 amino acids. The CDR3 spells CASSSSETQYF. The CDR3 DNA is TGTGCCAGCAGCTCCTCAGAGACCCAGTACTTC.

The genes are TRBV27 and TRBJ2-1, with D perhaps TRBD1 (7 bases). V gave up 5 bases and J gave up 7 bases, with 15 bases separating them. The CDR3 totals 14 residues. Germline loops: CDR1 MNHEY, CDR2 SMNVEV (reference sequence). CDR3 DNA sequence: TGTGCCAGCAGTCAATTGACAGGGAGGAATGAGCAGTTCTTC. Protein: CASSQLTGRNEQFF.

V gene TRBV6-5 combines with J gene TRBJ1-6; 8 positions match TRBD1. Germline V gene sequence: CDR1 MNHEY, CDR2 SVGAGI. This CDR3 spans 15 amino acids. V was clipped by 2 bases and J by 6 bases; unmatched bases: 3. CDR3 sequence reads: CASSYQDRGNSPLHF. Written as DNA, the CDR3 is TGTGCCAGCAGTTACCAAGACAGGGGTAATTCACCCCTCCACTTT.

This chain links TRBV27 with TRBJ1-1; D is unresolved. The CDR3 sequence is 13 residues long. Trimming shortened V by 3 bases and J by 1 base, and 6 bases separated the two germline ends. Germline CDR1 reads MNHEY; CDR2 reads SMNVEV (reference sequence). The CDR3 spells CASSFLPNTEAFF. CDR3 coding DNA: TGTGCCAGCAGTTTTTTACCGAACACTGAAGCTTTCTTT.

The chain employs TRBV19 and TRBJ2-2; TRBD2 aligns across 8 bases. CDR1 LNHDA and CDR2 SQIVND come from the germline V gene (reference sequence). J gave up 4 bases and V 3 bases, and 7 bases lay outside the gene matches. The CDR3 has 16 amino acids. The CDR3 region is CASSIVRGATTGELFF. The CDR3 nucleotides are TGTGCCAGTAGTATCGTGCGGGGGGCGACCACCGGGGAGCTGTTTTTT.

V and J are TRBV7-2 and TRBJ2-5; no clear D gene. The CDR3 consists of 12 residues. Trimming took off 3 bases at V and 4 bases at J, with 6 bases between the two ends. Germline V lookup: CDR1 SGHTA, CDR2 FQGNSA. CDR3 coding DNA: TGTGCCAGCAGCTTTACGCCAGAGACCCAGTACTTC. Its protein product is CASSFTPETQYF.

V usage is TRBV18 and J usage is TRBJ1-1, with unresolved D. CDR3 size: 14 residues. The germline V gene has CDR1 KGHSH and CDR2 LQKENI. The V and J ends lost 0 bases and 5 bases respectively, with 10 bases between them. In DNA form, the CDR3 reads TGTGCCAGCTCACCACCCGAGGTATGGACTGAAGCTTTCTTT. Encoded protein: CASSPPEVWTEAFF.

V usage is TRBV9 and J usage is TRBJ2-6; 8 nucleotides match TRBD1. From germline, CDR1 is SGDLS and CDR2 YYNGEE. After removal of 3 bases from V and 4 bases from J, the junction contained 9 bases not matched to a gene. The CDR3 consists of 17 residues. The DNA for the CDR3 is TGTGCCAGCAGCGATGGTCAGGGGGCGCCCGGGGCCAACGTCCTGACTTTC. Its protein product is CASSDGQGAPGANVLTF.

The genes are TRBV27 and TRBJ1-4; D not certain. V shed 3 bases and J shed 1 base, with 12 bases lying between them. This CDR3 spans 16 amino acids. Germline CDR1 is MNHEY and CDR2 is SMNVEV (reference sequence). CDR3 sequence (DNA): TGTGCCAGCAGTTTTTTGGGCCAGATAACTAATGAAAAACTGTTTTTT. Its protein product is CASSFLGQITNEKLFF.

The chain couples TRBV9 to TRBJ1-3, with TRBD1 identical over 8 bases. Germline CDR1 SGDLS, CDR2 YYNGEE. CDR3 length equals 15 residues. The V and J ends lost 4 bases and 4 bases, in that order; junction bases with no gene match: 7. The CDR3 reads CASSPRTGSGNTIYF. CDR3 nucleotide sequence: TGTGCCAGCAGCCCTCGGACAGGGTCCGGAAACACCATATATTTT. Drawing the rest from reference TRBV9 and TRBJ1-3, the complete variable domain is DSGVTQTPKHLITATGQRVTLRCSPRSGDLSVYWYQQSLDQGLQFLIQYYNGEERAKGNILERFSAQQFPDLHSELNLSSLELGDSALYFCASSPRTGSGNTIYFGEGSWLTVV.

V is TRBV5-6 and J is TRBJ1-6; TRBD1 agrees at 7 bases. Germline loops: CDR1 SGHDT, CDR2 YYEEEE. V lost 0 bases to trimming and J lost 4 bases; unmatched junction nucleotides: 1. The CDR3 totals 15 residues. The CDR3 DNA is TGTGCCAGCAGCTTGGAGGGGGCTTATAATTCACCCCTCCACTTT. Amino acids: CASSLEGAYNSPLHF.

This clone is a singleton in its sample. The chain combines TRBV11-3 with TRBJ2-7, with D maybe TRBD2 (5 bases). V gave up 1 base and J gave up 6 bases, with 13 bases separating them. The germline V gene has CDR1 SGHNT and CDR2 YENEEA. This CDR3 has 14 residues. The CDR3 protein is CASSLVAGLGEQYF. In DNA form, the CDR3 reads TGTGCCAGCAGCTTAGTGGCGGGTTTGGGCGAGCAGTACTTC.

The rearrangement uses TRBV20-1 and TRBJ2-5, with D unclear. The germline V gene encodes CDR1 DFQATT and CDR2 SNEGSKA (reference sequence). The CDR3 loop spans 11 amino acids. V lost 1 base and J lost 3, with 3 bases in between. Written as DNA, the CDR3 is TGCAGTGCTAGAGGGGAAGAGACCCAGTACTTC. This codes for CSARGEETQYF.

This chain links TRBV19 with TRBJ1-2; D gene uncertain. This CDR3 contains 15 residues. V was pared by 5 bases and J by 14 bases, with 27 bases between. The germline gives CDR1 LNHDA, CDR2 SQIVND (reference sequence). The CDR3 loop is CASSFNPGQSQWETF. The CDR3 DNA reads as TGTGCCAGTAGTTTCAATCCGGGCCAATCACAGTGGGAAACCTTC.

V gene TRBV2 combines with J gene TRBJ1-2; D call uncertain. Germline V gives CDR1 SNHLY, CDR2 FYNNEI. This CDR3 contains 13 residues. Trimming took 2 bases from V and 4 from J, leaving 8 bases between them. The CDR3: CASSEQVLYGYTF. CDR3 nucleotide sequence: TGTGCCAGCAGTGAACAGGTCCTCTATGGCTACACCTTC.